The next 8 T cell receptor beta chains were all read from a single sample in a study of blood T cells in healthy people across ages. Sample-barcoded 5' priming and a J-beta primer mix drove a second PCR of about 7 to 12 cycles. From the 5' RACE reads, TCRdb called clonotypes with MiXCR, one entry per CDR3 protein. The sample consists of about 1.5 million distinct CDR3 sequences, approximately 42% of them appearing once. The sequenced sample was blood. These receptors were obtained from a woman aged 18 to 35 in good health.

This clonotype was counted only a few times. The chain links TRBV6-2 or TRBV6-3 to TRBJ2-7; tentatively, D is TRBD1 or TRBD2 (5 bases each). The germline CDR1 and CDR2 sequences are MNHEY and SVGEGT. This CDR3 is built from 14 residues. Between the trimmed V and J ends, which lost 5 bases and 1 base, there was a span of 12 bases. The CDR3 protein is CASSRRDQSYEQYF. In DNA, the CDR3 is TGTGCCAGCAGTCGACGGGACCAGTCCTACGAGCAGTACTTC.

V usage is TRBV27 and J usage is TRBJ2-3; TRBD1 agrees at 7 bases. The CDR3 length is 15 residues. V lost 10 bases, J lost 5 bases, and 15 bases stayed unmatched. Per the germline V gene, CDR1 is MNHEY and CDR2 is SMNVEV (reference sequence). CDR3 in amino acids: CATTLRGLAEDTQYF. The CDR3 region has the DNA TGTGCCACCACCCTGAGGGGGCTAGCCGAAGATACGCAGTATTTT.

In regard to this clonotype: A much bigger clone sits one base away, suggesting this may be a read error. The rearrangement joins TRBV12-3 or TRBV12-4 to TRBJ2-3; 12 nucleotides line up with TRBD2. CDR3 length equals 15 residues. In DNA, the CDR3 is TGTGCCGGCAGTTTAGAAGAGGAGACTAGCGGGGGGCAGTATTTT. It translates to CAGSLEEETSGGQYF.

The chain employs TRBV3-1 and TRBJ2-7; tentative D call: TRBD1 (6 bases). Germline CDR1 LGHDT, CDR2 YNNKEL (reference sequence). Trimming pared 2 bases from V and 3 bases from J, leaving 14 bases between. The CDR3 has 15 amino acids. The CDR3 DNA is TGTGCCAGCAGCCAATCAGGACAGACGAACTACGAGCAGTACTTC. Its translation is CASSQSGQTNYEQYF.

The chain uses TRBV20-1 and TRBJ2-2, with 12 bases aligning to TRBD2. Germline values: CDR1 DFQATT, CDR2 SNEGSKA (reference sequence). This CDR3 has 17 amino acids. Trimming removed 5 bases from V and 0 bases from J; junction bases left unmatched: 7. The CDR3 coding sequence is TGCAGTGCTGGGGGGAGACTAGCGGGGGCGAACACCGGGGAGCTGTTTTTT. Translation: CSAGGRLAGANTGELFF.

The chain carries TRBV5-1 and TRBJ2-1, with TRBD2 matching over 8 bases. The CDR3 runs 15 residues. Trimming at V came to 0 bases and at J to 6 bases, leaving 5 bases not matched to a gene. The V gene's germline CDR1 is SGHRS and CDR2 YFSETQ. CDR3 DNA: TGCGCCAGCAGCTTGGAAGCGGGAGCCTTCAATGAGCAGTTCTTC. It is translated as CASSLEAGAFNEQFF. The full variable domain, rest sourced from reference TRBV5-1 and TRBJ2-1, is KAGVTQTPRYLIKTRGQQVTLSCSPISGHRSVSWYQQTPGQGLQFLFEYFSETQRNKGNFPGRFSGRQFSNSRSEMNVSTLELGDSALYLCASSLEAGAFNEQFFGPGTRLTVL.

The J gene is TRBJ1-6, the V gene TRBV18; no reliable D call. This CDR3 region has 15 residues. Trimming removed 2 bases from V and 3 bases from J, with 8 bases in between. Germline CDR1 reads KGHSH; CDR2 reads LQKENI. The CDR3 DNA reads as TGTGCCAGCTCACCAGAAGTATACTATAATTCACCCCTCCACTTT. Protein sequence: CASSPEVYYNSPLHF.

The gene calls are TRBV24-1 and TRBJ2-2; maybe TRBD1 (6 bases). Trimming cost V 4 bases and J 1 base, with 12 bases left between them. CDR3 length: 16 residues. CDR1 and CDR2 from the germline V gene are KGHDR and SFDVKD. The CDR3 loop is CATSDPGAQNTGELFF. The CDR3 DNA reads as TGTGCCACCAGTGACCCAGGGGCCCAGAACACCGGGGAGCTGTTTTTT.